The sequence of this TCR beta chain was determined in a study of T cells in tuberculosis listed by TCRdb under 2018. With regard to the full study: To characterize T cells specific for the mycobacterial lipid antigen glucose monomycolate (GMM), the study used CD1B tetramers together with high-throughput TCR immunosequencing. IGRA-negative adolescents, IGRA-positive adolescents with latent tuberculosis and adults with active tuberculosis, more than 9 per group, were compared in a South African clinical cohort. Paper-wide results and their limitations: Smaller mean NN-distances to GMM-specific TCRs were observed in active tuberculosis TCR-alpha repertoires than in IGRA-negative controls, suggesting clonal expansion of GMM-specific TCRs. Clinical samples were selected based on the availability of cryopreserved specimens, with adults included as active tuberculosis cases and adolescents included as controls. Smaller NN-distances were partly driven by shorter CDR3-alpha lengths in active tuberculosis patients, and statistical significance was not reached for the TCR-beta difference. An accuracy of approximately 87% (AUROC roughly 0.9) was reached by a classifier using the diverse GMM-specific repertoire, compared with approximately 70% accuracy when GEM motif frequencies were used.

At study entry, adolescents were screened for latent tuberculosis infection using a tuberculin skin test and the QuantiFERON-TB GOLD In-Tube IGRA. Immunosequencing was performed on unsorted cryopreserved PBMC and covered 75,000 to 100,000 T cells per clinical donor on average. Eleven high schools in the Worcester region of the Western Cape, South Africa, served as enrollment sites for adolescents aged 12 to 18 years. Around 10 M. tuberculosis-infected adolescents and about ten uninfected adolescents, matched for age and sex, were selected. For the adolescents, PBMC were isolated by density centrifugation from freshly drawn heparinized blood and then cryopreserved. On this clone itself: The antigen it binds to is not known. No base qualities exist here, and no much larger clone lies one base off it.

The immunoSEQ multiplex PCR assay was used to generate TCR libraries, with TCR-beta and/or TCR-alpha/delta assays applied to each sample. The amplified TCR libraries were sequenced on the Illumina high-throughput platform. The published analysis was carried out like this. Clustering and dimensionality reduction relied on pairwise TCRdist distances among GMM-specific receptors from T cells that were either sorted ex vivo or expanded in vitro. Each clinical repertoire was assigned a mean NN-distance score, defined as the average TCRdist to the nearest 10% of tetramer-positive reference sequences. GEM TCR motif frequency was computed as the fraction of unique TCRs matching known GEM sequences by V/J usage and CDR3 length. Active tuberculosis was classified by linear discriminant analysis with leave-one-out cross-validation, implemented in scikit-learn. TCRdb took over this immuneACCESS table, retaining in-frame rearrangements with V and J assigned. Such tables are incomplete; in checked studies, under half of the missing clones stem from an unresolved V gene, and the remainder is unexplained. V and J calls and clone size are copied from that table; D and trimming were computed from the DNA. The sample records roughly 34,000 clones, about nine tenths of which are singletons. The ten biggest clones cover around 7.7% of the sample.

CDR1 and CDR2 are drawn from the germline V gene (reference sequence): GTSNPN, SVGIG. The CDR3 runs 12 residues from the cysteine to the phenylalanine. Left in the record is the CDR3 DNA by itself, 36 bases read in frame from the first base. V was cut back by 8 bases and J by 5 bases, leaving a gap of 12 bases between them. The V gene is TRBV30 and the J gene is TRBJ2-2; the D gene is unclear. The sequenced sample was PBMCs. The TCR sequence derives from a donor between 10 and 35 years old with latent tuberculosis or without tuberculosis infection. Some clones in this sample may be carry-over from other donors' samples. The bases read TGTGCCCTGGAGCCCCTAACCGGGGAGCTGTTTTTT. The translation is CALEPLTGELFF.